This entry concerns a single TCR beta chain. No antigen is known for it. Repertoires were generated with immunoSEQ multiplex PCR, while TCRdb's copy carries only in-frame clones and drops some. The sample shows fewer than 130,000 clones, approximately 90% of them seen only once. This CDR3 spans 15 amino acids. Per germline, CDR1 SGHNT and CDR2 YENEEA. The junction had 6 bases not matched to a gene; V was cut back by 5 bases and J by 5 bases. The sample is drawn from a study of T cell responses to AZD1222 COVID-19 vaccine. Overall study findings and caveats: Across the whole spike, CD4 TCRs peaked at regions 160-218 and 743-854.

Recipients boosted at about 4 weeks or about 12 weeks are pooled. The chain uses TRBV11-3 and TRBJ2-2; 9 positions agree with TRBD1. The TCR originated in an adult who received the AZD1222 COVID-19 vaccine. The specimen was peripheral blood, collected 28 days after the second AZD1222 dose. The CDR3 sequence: CASSPDRGRTGELFF. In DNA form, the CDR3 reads TGTGCCAGCAGCCCAGACAGGGGGAGGACCGGGGAGCTGTTTTTT.